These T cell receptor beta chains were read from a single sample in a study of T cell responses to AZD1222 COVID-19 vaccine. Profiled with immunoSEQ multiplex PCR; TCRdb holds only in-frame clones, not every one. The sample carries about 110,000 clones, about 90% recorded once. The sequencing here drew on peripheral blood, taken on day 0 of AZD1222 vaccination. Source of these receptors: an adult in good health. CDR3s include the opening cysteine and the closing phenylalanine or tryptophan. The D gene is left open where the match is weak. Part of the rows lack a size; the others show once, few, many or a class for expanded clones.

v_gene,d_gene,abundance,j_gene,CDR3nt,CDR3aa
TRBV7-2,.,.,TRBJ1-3,TGTGCCAGCAGCTTAGTTGGGGGAAACACCATATATTTT,CASSLVGGNTIYF
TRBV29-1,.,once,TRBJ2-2,TGCAGCGCAGATGGGGGGTACACCGGGGAGCTGTTTTTT,CSADGGYTGELFF
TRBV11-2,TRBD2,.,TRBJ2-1,TGTGCCAGCAGCTTAAGCGGGAACAGAAATGAGCAGTTCTTC,CASSLSGNRNEQFF
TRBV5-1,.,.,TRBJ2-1,TGCGCCAGCAGCTTGGATTACAGGGAGAGCTCCTACAATGAGCAGTTCTTC,CASSLDYRESSYNEQFF
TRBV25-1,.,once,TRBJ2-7,TGTGCCAGCAGTGACGGTCAGACCTACGAGCAGTACTTC,CASSDGQTYEQYF
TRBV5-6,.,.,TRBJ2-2,TGTGCCAGCAGCTCACTGGGGGGCACCGGGGAGCTGTTTTTT,CASSSLGGTGELFF
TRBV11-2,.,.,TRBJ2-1,TGTGCCAGCAGCTTTCTTCTGCCAGCTCCCTACAATGAGCAGTTCTTC,CASSFLLPAPYNEQFF
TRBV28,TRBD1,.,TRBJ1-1,TGTGCCAGCAGTTTTTCGACAGGGGGTACTGAAGCTTTCTTT,CASSFSTGGTEAFF
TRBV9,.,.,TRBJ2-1,TGTGCCAGCAGCTCTGGACCTAGCTCCTACAATGAGCAGTTCTTC,CASSSGPSSYNEQFF
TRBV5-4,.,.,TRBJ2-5,TGTGCCAGCAGCTTTACAGGGGGGGGGCACGGAGAGACCCAGTACTTC,CASSFTGGGHGETQYF
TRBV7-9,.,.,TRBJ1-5,TGTGCCAGCAGCGGTATGAATCAGCCCCAGCATTTT,CASSGMNQPQHF
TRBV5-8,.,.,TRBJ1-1,TGTGCCAGCAACCCCCGAAGGTTCACTGAAGCTTTCTTT,CASNPRRFTEAFF
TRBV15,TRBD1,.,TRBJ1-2,TGTGCCACCAGCAGAGATGGGGGACAGGGGAGTGACTACACCTTC,CATSRDGGQGSDYTF
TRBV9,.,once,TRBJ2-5,TGTGCCAGCAGCGTAGGGACTTCTCAAGAGACCCAGTACTTC,CASSVGTSQETQYF
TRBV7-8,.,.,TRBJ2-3,TGTGCCAGCAGCTTAGTCGGGGGACGCACAGATACGCAGTATTTT,CASSLVGGRTDTQYF
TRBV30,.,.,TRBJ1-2,TGTGCCTGGAGTCCCCCGTCGACGTATGGCTACACCTTC,CAWSPPSTYGYTF
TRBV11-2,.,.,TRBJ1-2,TGTGCCAGCAGCCCCCTCGGACAGATTGGCTACACCTTC,CASSPLGQIGYTF
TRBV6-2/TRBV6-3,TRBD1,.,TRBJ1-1,TGTGCCAGCAGTCGGACAGGGACGAACACTGAAGCTTTCTTT,CASSRTGTNTEAFF
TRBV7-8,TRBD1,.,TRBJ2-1,TGTGCCAGCAGCTTATTACAGGGGATCTCCTACAATGAGCAGTTCTTC,CASSLLQGISYNEQFF
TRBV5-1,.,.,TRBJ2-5,TGCGCCAGCAGCTTTAGAACGTTGGAGACCCAGTACTTC,CASSFRTLETQYF
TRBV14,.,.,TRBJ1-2,TGTGCCAGCAGCCAAGCCAGGGGCTCTGCGGTCTATGGCTACACCTTC,CASSQARGSAVYGYTF
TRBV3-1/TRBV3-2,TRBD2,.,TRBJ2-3,TGTGCCAGCAGCCAAGATGCTAGCGGTGATTTAGATACGCAGTATTTT,CASSQDASGDLDTQYF
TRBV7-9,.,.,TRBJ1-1,TGTGCCAGCAGCCTCGACTCGAACACTGAAGCTTTCTTT,CASSLDSNTEAFF
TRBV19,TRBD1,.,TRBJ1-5,TGTGCCAGTAGGACCCTTACAGGGGCCTTCAATCAGCCCCAGCATTTT,CASRTLTGAFNQPQHF
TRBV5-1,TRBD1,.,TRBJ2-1,TGCGCCAGCAGCTTGGATCCAAAACAGGGACAGTCAGGCTCCTACAATGAGCAGTTCTTC,CASSLDPKQGQSGSYNEQFF
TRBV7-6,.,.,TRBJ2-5,TGTGCCAGCAGCTTATCTGGGACTTCACAAGAGACCCAGTACTTC,CASSLSGTSQETQYF